This is a list of T cell receptor beta chains from one sample in a study of blood T cells in healthy people across ages. TCRdb independently ran MiXCR on the 5' RACE reads; one entry per CDR3 protein. The repertoire consists of about 730,000 distinct CDR3 sequences, with roughly 47% occurring once and the leading ten covering roughly 20%. Sequenced: blood. The source of these receptors is a woman aged 60-75 years in good health. The CDR3 runs from the conserved cysteine through the conserved F or W. D genes are given only for firm matches. Some rows have no size entry. The others give once, few or many, or a class for an expanded clone.

V,size,D,J,CDR3,DNA
TRBV7-9,NA,TRBD1,TRBJ2-7,CASSPNAGTGGHEQYF,TGTGCCAGCAGCCCCAACGCCGGGACAGGGGGCCACGAGCAGTACTTC
TRBV7-2,few,TRBD2,TRBJ2-6,CASSLAKGLAGGGANVLTF,TGTGCCAGCAGCTTAGCGAAGGGACTAGCGGGAGGTGGGGCCAACGTCCTGACTTTC
TRBV3-1,NA,NA,TRBJ2-3,CASSFYREDTQYF,TGTGCCAGCAGCTTTTACAGGGAAGATACGCAGTATTTT
TRBV20-1,NA,NA,TRBJ2-7,CSAGAPGGVYEQYF,TGTAGTGCTGGAGCCCCAGGGGGGGTCTACGAGCAGTACTTC
TRBV15,few,TRBD1,TRBJ2-1,CATSRDGTEKQFF,TGTGCCACCAGCAGAGATGGGACAGAAAAGCAGTTCTTC
TRBV2,few,NA,TRBJ2-7,CASGRENEQYF,TGTGCCAGCGGAAGGGAGAACGAGCAGTACTTC
TRBV6-2/TRBV6-3,NA,TRBD2,TRBJ2-5,CASSYRAPASGKQETQYF,TGTGCCAGCAGTTACCGTGCGCCGGCTAGCGGGAAGCAAGAGACCCAGTACTTC
TRBV3-1,NA,NA,TRBJ2-1,CASSQNRDSSSRFF,TGTGCCAGCAGCCAGAACCGGGACTCCAGCTCCCGGTTCTTC
TRBV29-1,once,NA,TRBJ1-4,CSVRDALEKLFF,TGCAGCGTGAGGGACGCACTCGAAAAACTGTTTTTT
TRBV20-1,few,TRBD1,TRBJ2-3,CSARVGTGSTDTQYF,TGCAGTGCTAGAGTAGGGACAGGGTCGACAGATACGCAGTATTTT
TRBV2,once,TRBD1,TRBJ1-1,CASSERQGLEAFF,TGTGCCAGCAGTGAGAGACAGGGACTTGAAGCTTTCTTT
TRBV9,NA,TRBD1,TRBJ2-3,CASSVDPGTGGGADTQYF,TGTGCCAGCAGCGTAGACCCGGGGACAGGGGGCGGCGCAGATACGCAGTATTTT
TRBV30,NA,NA,TRBJ2-1,CAWKGVPSYNEQFF,TGTGCCTGGAAGGGGGTCCCCTCCTACAATGAGCAGTTCTTC
TRBV3-1,NA,TRBD2,TRBJ2-7,CASSYRAGRSSYNEQYF,TGTGCCAGCAGCTATCGAGCGGGAAGGAGCTCCTACAATGAGCAGTACTTC
TRBV2,NA,NA,TRBJ2-3,CASRTGPTHTDTQYF,TGTGCCAGCAGGACGGGACCGACTCACACAGATACGCAGTATTTT
TRBV2,few,NA,TRBJ2-3,CASSEEGGGIDTQYF,TGTGCCAGCAGTGAGGAGGGGGGAGGAATAGATACGCAGTATTTT
TRBV3-1,NA,TRBD1,TRBJ1-2,CASSQGGQGTAGYTF,TGTGCCAGCAGCCAAGGGGGACAGGGTACGGCCGGCTACACCTTC
TRBV6-5,few,TRBD1,TRBJ1-2,CASSYSIGDSIYGYTF,TGTGCCAGCAGTTACTCGATTGGGGACAGTATCTATGGCTACACCTTC